Given below is one T cell receptor (beta chain) in context. Its target antigen remains unknown. No base qualities exist here, and no much larger clone lies one base off it. V ends up 5 bases short and J 1 base short, with an unmatched junction base count of 8. The CDR3 starts with the cysteine, ends with the phenylalanine, and has 16 residues. Only CDR3 DNA is held: 48 bases, read in frame from base 1. To demonstrate the VDJtools post-analysis software, TCR beta repertoires were profiled from the peripheral blood of 10 to 15 young patients with multiple sclerosis. Multiple sclerosis patients were children and adolescents aged roughly 6 to 16 years. The library was made by PCR. The instrument was an Illumina HiSeq 2500. Unique molecular identifiers were incorporated into TCR beta cDNA libraries to reduce PCR and sequencing biases. Some 500,000 cDNA molecules were obtained per 1 to 10 million input T cells, so each molecule approximated one T cell. Patient libraries were prepared and sequenced with the same protocol used for the earlier healthy control dataset. Samples belonging to the same batch were prepared together, multiplexed and sequenced on a shared HiSeq lane. Per the authors' processing: MIGEC was used to process the raw barcoded reads, and molecular identifier groups with only a single read were discarded before consensus assembly and CDR3 extraction. Clonotype tables were post-analysed with VDJtools, normalizing diversity by down-sampling all datasets to the smallest sample size. In repertoire overlap clustering, CDR3 amino acid sequences, but not nucleotide sequences, were matched to correct batch-related cross-sample contamination. Using fastp at Q25 and MiXCR, TCRdb reprocessed the public reads and kept productive beta chains. CDR3 protein sequences are deduplicated, and each keeps its most common genes and DNA. V and J calls and clone size were set by TCRdb, not the authors. For this sample there are about 200,000 distinct CDR3 sequences; roughly 28% appear just once. The ten largest clones take up around 3.2% of the sample.

The entry originates in a study of post-analysis software for immune sequencing data (dated by TCRdb to 2015 to 2017). As for the study more broadly: The recorded disease courses included relapsing-remitting, secondary progressive and progressive-relapsing multiple sclerosis, and some patients had no subtype annotation. A subset of samples was prepared in parallel using single-end sample barcoding, then pooled and co-amplified after Illumina adapter ligation. The multiple sclerosis patient repertoires were compared with some twelve previously published healthy control repertoires from donors aged 6 to 25 years. Study-wide conclusions, independent of this receptor: The control group was slightly older than the multiple sclerosis patient group. Strong co-clustering of samples prepared in the same batch was shown by direct clustering with F measure, prompting a batch-effect correction. Patients showed significantly higher frequencies than controls for a handful of TRBV segments, among them TRBV5-6, TRBV5-1 and TRBV20-1. Multiple sclerosis patients had significantly lower normalized Chao1 diversity than controls, a result that suggests substantial peripheral T-cell clonal expansion.

Rearrangement joined TRBV12-3 or TRBV12-4 to TRBJ1-1, with 9 bases aligning to TRBD1. This TCR derives from a girl between 2 and 17 years old with multiple sclerosis. The sequenced sample consisted of blood. The bases read TGTGCCAGCAGTCAACGGACAGGGGCGGGGAACACTGAAGCTTTCTTT. This sequence encodes CASSQRTGAGNTEAFF.